The clone carrying this T cell receptor (beta chain) was observed a handful of times. Its target is not known. These data are taken from a study of beta chain features in type 1 diabetes. There are 13 residues in the CDR3. Deletions cut 6 bases from V and 2 bases from J, with 11 bases between. Germline V gives CDR1 SGHTA, CDR2 FQGTGA. Broader study findings: Resolution of whether HLA type affects TCRB rearrangement was not achieved here.

Expressed TCRB transcripts were sequenced because the isolated RNA had all been reverse transcribed beforehand. Clones were read by immunoSEQ multiplex PCR, and TCRdb kept only the in-frame ones, dropping some. The data show under 800,000 clones, roughly 15% seen once. The receptor comes from a man aged 18 to 30 in good health. What was sequenced was naive CD4+ T cells from blood. This chain uses TRBV7-3 with TRBJ2-7; D remains ambiguous. The CDR3 nucleotides read TGTGCCAGCAGGGTCGACACTACCTACGAGCAGTACTTC. Protein: CASRVDTTYEQYF. Complete variable domain (other parts from reference TRBV7-3 and TRBJ2-7): GAGVSQTPSNKVTEKGKYVELRCDPISGHTALYWYRQSLGQGPEFLIYFQGTGAADDSGLPNDRFFAVRPEGSVSTLKIQRTERGDSAVYLCASRVDTTYEQYFGPGTRLTVT.